Detailed here is one T cell receptor (beta chain). Its matching antigen is unknown. The data derive from a study of regulatory T cells in long-lasting Graves disease. The wider study: Newly diagnosed Graves' patients had under 3 months of antithyroid drugs. Findings and caveats of the study: TRBV28, TRBJ1-2 and TRBJ2-5 were segments that persistent disease favored.

This CDR3 spans 16 amino acids. Germline trimming cut 4 bases from V and 0 bases from J; bases unmatched to any gene: 5. From germline, CDR1 is SGDLS and CDR2 YYNGEE. As to time point: newly diagnosed GD, antithyroid drugs for less than 3 months. The TCR library used RNA extracted from PBMCs. With iRepertoire HTBI primers and Arm-PCR of CDR3 regions, TCR beta libraries were built. Methods used by the authors: The identification of about 66 TRBV and some 15 TRBJ segments was made across samples. TCRdb fed the multiplex PCR reads into MiXCR, producing one record per CDR3 protein. Clone size and V and J calls follow TCRdb, not the original study. The table shows 440,000 or so distinct CDR3 sequences, with 16% occurring only once. These same data were also listed under a study on T cells in Graves' hyperthyroidism and ophthalmopathy. That study adds: The study used the HTBI primer set for a first-round RT-PCR of the TCR CDR3.

The chain recombines TRBV9 with TRBJ2-3, with 10 bases aligning to TRBD2. Material: peripheral blood mononuclear cells (PBMCs), obtained at new diagnosis, from a patient treated with antithyroid drugs. This clonotype was obtained from a woman in her 30s with Graves disease. The CDR3, as DNA: TGTGCCAGCAGCAGCCCTAGCGGGAGAAGCACAGATACGCAGTATTTT. Translated: CASSSPSGRSTDTQYF.